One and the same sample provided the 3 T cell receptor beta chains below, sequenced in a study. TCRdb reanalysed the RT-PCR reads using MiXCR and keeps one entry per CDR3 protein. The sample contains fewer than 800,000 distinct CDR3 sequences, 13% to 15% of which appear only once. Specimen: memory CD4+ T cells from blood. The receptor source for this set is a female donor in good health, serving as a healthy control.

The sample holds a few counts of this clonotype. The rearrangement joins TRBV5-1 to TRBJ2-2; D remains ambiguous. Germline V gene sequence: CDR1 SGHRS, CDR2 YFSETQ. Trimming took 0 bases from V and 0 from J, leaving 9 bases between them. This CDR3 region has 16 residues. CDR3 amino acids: CASSLGQPANTGELFF. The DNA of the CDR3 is TGCGCCAGCAGCTTGGGGCAGCCAGCGAACACCGGGGAGCTGTTTTTT.

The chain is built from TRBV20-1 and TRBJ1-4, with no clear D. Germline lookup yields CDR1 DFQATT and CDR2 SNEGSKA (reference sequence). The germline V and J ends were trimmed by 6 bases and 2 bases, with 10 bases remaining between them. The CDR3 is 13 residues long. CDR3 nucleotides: TGCAGTGCAATCGGAAGCACTAATGAAAAACTGTTTTTT. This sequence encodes CSAIGSTNEKLFF.

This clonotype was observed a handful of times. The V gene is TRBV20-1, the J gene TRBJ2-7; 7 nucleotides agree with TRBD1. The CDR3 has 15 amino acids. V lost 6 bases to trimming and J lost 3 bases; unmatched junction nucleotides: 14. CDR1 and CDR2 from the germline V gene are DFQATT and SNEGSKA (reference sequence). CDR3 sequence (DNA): TGCAGTGCAACGTACCTGACAGGGAGTCTCTACGAGCAGTACTTC. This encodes CSATYLTGSLYEQYF.